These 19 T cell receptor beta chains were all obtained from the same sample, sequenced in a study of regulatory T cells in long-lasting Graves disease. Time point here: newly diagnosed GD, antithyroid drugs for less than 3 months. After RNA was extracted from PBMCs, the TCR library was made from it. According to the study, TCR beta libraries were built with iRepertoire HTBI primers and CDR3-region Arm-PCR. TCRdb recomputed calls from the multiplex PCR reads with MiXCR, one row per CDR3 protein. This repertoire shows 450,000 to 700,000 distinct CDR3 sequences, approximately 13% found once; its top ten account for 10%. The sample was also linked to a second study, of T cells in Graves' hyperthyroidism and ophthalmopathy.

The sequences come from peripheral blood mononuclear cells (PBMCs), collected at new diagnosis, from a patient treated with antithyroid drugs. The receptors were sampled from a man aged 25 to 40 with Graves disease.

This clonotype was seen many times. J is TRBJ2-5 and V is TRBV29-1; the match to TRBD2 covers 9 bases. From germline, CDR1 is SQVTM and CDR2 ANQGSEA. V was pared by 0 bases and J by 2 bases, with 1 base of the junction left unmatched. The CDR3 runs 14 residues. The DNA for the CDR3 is TGCAGCGTTGAAGACGCGGGAGGGCAAGAGACCCAGTACTTC. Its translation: CSVEDAGGQETQYF.

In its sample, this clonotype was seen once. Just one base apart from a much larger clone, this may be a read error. DNA for the CDR3: TGTGCCAGCAGCCAGACTAGCGGGAGGTCCCCTACCTACAATGAGCAGTTCTTC. Encoded protein: CASSQTSGRSPTYNEQFF. The genes are TRBV7-3 and TRBJ2-1; TRBD2 matches 13 bases. Per germline, CDR1 SGHTA and CDR2 FQGTGA. CDR3 size: 18 residues. V trimming: 5 bases; J trimming: 2 bases; junction bases outside the gene matches: 9.

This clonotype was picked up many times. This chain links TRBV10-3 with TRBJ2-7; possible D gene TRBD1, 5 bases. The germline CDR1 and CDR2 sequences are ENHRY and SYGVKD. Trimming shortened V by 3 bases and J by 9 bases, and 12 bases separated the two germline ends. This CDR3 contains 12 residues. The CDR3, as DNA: TGTGCCATCAGTGACGGCAGGGTTGGGCAGTACTTC. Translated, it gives CAISDGRVGQYF.

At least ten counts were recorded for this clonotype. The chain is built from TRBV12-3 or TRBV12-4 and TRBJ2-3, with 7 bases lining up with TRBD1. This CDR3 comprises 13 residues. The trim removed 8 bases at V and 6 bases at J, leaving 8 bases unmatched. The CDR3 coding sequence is TGTGCCAGCGTCATCAGGGGGTCCGATACGCAGTATTTT. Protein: CASVIRGSDTQYF.

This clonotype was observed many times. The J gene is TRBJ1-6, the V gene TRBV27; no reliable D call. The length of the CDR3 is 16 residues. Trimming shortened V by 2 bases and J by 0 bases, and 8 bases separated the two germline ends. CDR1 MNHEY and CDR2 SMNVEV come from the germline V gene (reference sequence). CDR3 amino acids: CASSLVGYSYNSPLHF. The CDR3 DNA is TGTGCCAGCAGTTTAGTAGGCTACTCCTATAATTCACCCCTCCACTTT.

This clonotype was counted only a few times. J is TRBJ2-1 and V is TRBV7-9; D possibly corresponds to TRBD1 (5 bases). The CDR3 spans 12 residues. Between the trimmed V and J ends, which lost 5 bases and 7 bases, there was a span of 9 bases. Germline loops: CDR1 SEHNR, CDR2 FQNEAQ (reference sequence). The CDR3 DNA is TGTGCCAGCAGCCAGACAGAGAATGAGCAGTTCTTC. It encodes CASSQTENEQFF.

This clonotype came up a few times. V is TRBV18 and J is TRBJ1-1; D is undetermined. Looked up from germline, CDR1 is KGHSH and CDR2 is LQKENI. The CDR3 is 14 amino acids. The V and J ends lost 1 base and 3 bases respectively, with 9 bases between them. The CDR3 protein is CASSPLISDTEAFF. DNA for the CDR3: TGTGCCAGCTCACCACTGATAAGTGACACTGAAGCTTTCTTT.

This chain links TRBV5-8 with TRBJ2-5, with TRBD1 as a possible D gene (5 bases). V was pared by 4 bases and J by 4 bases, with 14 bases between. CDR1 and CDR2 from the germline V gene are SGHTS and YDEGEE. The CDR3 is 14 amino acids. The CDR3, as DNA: TGTGCCAGCAGCACCGACTGGGGCGGAGAGACCCAGTACTTC. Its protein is CASSTDWGGETQYF.

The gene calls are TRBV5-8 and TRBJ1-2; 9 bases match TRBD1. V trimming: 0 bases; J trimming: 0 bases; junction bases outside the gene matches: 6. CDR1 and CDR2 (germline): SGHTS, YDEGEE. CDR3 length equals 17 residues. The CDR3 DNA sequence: TGTGCCAGCAGCTTGGGGCAGGGACAGGGTGCTAACTATGGCTACACCTTC. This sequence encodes CASSLGQGQGANYGYTF.

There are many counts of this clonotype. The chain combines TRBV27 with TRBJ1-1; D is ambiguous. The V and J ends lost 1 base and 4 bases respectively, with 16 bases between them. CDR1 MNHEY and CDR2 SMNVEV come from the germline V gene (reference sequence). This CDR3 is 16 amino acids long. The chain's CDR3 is CASSLFFEHGSTEAFF. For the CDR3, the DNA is TGTGCCAGCAGTTTATTTTTCGAACACGGATCCACTGAAGCTTTCTTT.

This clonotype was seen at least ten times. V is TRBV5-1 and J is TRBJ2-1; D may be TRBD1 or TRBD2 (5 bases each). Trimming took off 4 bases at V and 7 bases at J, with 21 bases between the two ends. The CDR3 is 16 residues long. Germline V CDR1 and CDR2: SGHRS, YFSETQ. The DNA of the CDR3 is TGCGCCAGCAGCCCCCGCTCCGGGACGGACTCAAATGAGCAGTTCTTC. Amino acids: CASSPRSGTDSNEQFF. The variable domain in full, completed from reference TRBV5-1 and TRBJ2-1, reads KAGVTQTPRYLIKTRGQQVTLSCSPISGHRSVSWYQQTPGQGLQFLFEYFSETQRNKGNFPGRFSGRQFSNSRSEMNVSTLELGDSALYLCASSPRSGTDSNEQFFGPGTRLTVL.

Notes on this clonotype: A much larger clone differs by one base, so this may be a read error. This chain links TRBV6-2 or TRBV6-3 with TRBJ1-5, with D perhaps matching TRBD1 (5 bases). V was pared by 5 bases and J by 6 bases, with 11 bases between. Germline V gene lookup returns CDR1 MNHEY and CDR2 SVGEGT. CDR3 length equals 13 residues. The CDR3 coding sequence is TGTGCCAGCAGTCGGGACCGCAGTCAGCCCCAGCATTTT. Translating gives CASSRDRSQPQHF.

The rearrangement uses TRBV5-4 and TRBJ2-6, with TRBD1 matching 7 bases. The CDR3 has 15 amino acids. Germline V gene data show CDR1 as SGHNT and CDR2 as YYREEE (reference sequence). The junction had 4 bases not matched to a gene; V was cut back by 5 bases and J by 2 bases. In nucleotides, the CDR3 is TGTGCCAGCAGACGTGACAGGGCTGGGGCCAACGTCCTGACTTTC. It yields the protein CASRRDRAGANVLTF.

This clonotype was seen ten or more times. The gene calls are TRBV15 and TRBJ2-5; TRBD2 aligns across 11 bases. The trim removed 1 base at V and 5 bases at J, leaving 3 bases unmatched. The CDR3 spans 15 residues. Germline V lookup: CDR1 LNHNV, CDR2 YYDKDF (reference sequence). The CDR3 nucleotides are TGTGCCACCAGCAGAGTCGCTAGCGGGGGGGAGACCCAGTACTTC. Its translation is CATSRVASGGETQYF.

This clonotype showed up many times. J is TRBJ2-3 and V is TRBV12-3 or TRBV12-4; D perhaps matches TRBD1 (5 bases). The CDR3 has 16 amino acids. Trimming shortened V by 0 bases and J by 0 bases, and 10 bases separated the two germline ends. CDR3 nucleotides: TGTGCCAGCAGTTTAGCGCTTAGGACAAGCACAGATACGCAGTATTTT. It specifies CASSLALRTSTDTQYF.

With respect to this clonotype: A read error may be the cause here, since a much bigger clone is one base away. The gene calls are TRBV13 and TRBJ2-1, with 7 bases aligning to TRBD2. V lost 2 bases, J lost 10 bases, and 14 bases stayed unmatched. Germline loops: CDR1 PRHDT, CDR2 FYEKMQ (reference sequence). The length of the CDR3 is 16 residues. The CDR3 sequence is CASSLTSGLVAYEQFF. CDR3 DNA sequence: TGTGCCAGCAGCTTAACTTCAGGACTAGTAGCCTACGAGCAGTTCTTC. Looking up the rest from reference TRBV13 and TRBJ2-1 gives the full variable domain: AAGVIQSPRHLIKEKRETATLKCYPIPRHDTVYWYQQGPGQDPQFLISFYEKMQSDKGSIPDRFSAQQFSDYHSELNMSSLELGDSALYFCASSLTSGLVAYEQFFGPGTRLTVL.

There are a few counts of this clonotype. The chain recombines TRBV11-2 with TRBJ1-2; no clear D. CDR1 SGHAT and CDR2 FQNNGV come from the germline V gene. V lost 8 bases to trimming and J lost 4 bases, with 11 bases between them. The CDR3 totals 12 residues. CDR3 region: CASRLLGYGYTF. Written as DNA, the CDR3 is TGTGCCAGCCGTTTGTTGGGCTATGGCTACACCTTC.

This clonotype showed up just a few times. CDR3 coding DNA: TGTGCCAGCAGCCAAGTGGGAGGAAGAGGGGAGCTGTTTTTT. Its protein is CASSQVGGRGELFF. This chain links TRBV3-1 with TRBJ2-2; TRBD2 might be the D (6 bases). Trimming pared 1 base from V and 8 bases from J, leaving 11 bases between. Germline CDR1 is LGHDT and CDR2 is YNNKEL (reference sequence). This CDR3 is 14 amino acids long.

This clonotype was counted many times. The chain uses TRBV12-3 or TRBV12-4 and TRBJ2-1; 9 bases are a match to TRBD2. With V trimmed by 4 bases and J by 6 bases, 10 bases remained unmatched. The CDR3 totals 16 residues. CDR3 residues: CASSSGTSWGLNEQFF. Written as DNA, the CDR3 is TGTGCCAGCAGTTCCGGGACTAGCTGGGGACTCAATGAGCAGTTCTTC.